The 8 T cell receptor beta chains given below trace back to one sample, sequenced in a study of tumour-infiltrating T cells in Burkitt lymphoma. The repertoire was sequenced with immunoSEQ multiplex PCR; TCRdb's copy has only in-frame clones and lacks some. The sample has 13,000 or so clones, over 75% seen once; the top ten hold roughly 1.4%. Input material: tumor tissue. The receptors originated from a human donor with diffuse large B-cell lymphoma.

The V gene is TRBV21-1, the J gene TRBJ1-6. TRBV21-1 is described as a pseudogene. CDR3 length: 18 residues. The CDR3 DNA sequence: TGTGCCAGCAGCAAAGGCACCGCCCGGCCTTCCTATAATTCACCCCTCCACTTT. Its translation is CASSKGTARPSYNSPLHF.

This clone was detected a few times. V gene TRBV5-4 combines with J gene TRBJ2-7, with TRBD2 as a possible D gene (5 bases). The CDR3 is 12 residues long. Per germline, CDR1 SGHNT and CDR2 YYREEE (reference sequence). Trimming cost V 6 bases and J 4 bases, with 11 bases left between them. The CDR3 is CASTTTGYEQYF. The DNA for the CDR3 is TGTGCCAGCACTACGACGGGGTACGAGCAGTACTTC.

The rearrangement links TRBV27 to TRBJ2-7, with 8 bases fitting TRBD1. Germline-derived CDR1 and CDR2 are MNHEY and SMNVEV (reference sequence). The CDR3 covers 16 residues. The junction had 14 bases not matched to a gene; V was cut back by 5 bases and J by 5 bases. The CDR3: CASSPYFTGGLDEQYF. CDR3 nucleotides: TGTGCCAGCAGTCCTTATTTCACAGGGGGTCTGGACGAGCAGTACTTC.

V and J are TRBV6-6 and TRBJ1-6; D is ambiguous. CDR1 and CDR2 (germline): MNHNY, SVGAGI (reference sequence). V was shortened by 0 bases and J by 10 bases, with 13 bases between the two germline ends. The CDR3 has 15 amino acids. CDR3 sequence: CASSYSSGYRSPLHF. In DNA form, the CDR3 reads TGTGCCAGCAGTTACTCGAGCGGTTATCGGTCACCCCTCCACTTT.

The CDR3 DNA is TGTGCCAGCAGCTATCCCCCGCCCAAACGTGAAGAGACCCAGTACTTC. This sequence encodes CASSYPPPKREETQYF. V gene TRBV5-4 combines with J gene TRBJ2-5, with D unresolved. Deletions cut 3 bases from V and 3 bases from J, with 18 bases between. The CDR3 loop spans 16 amino acids. Germline V gene data show CDR1 as SGHNT and CDR2 as YYREEE (reference sequence).

The V call is TRBV9, the J call TRBJ1-2; maybe TRBD1 (5 bases). This CDR3 has 13 amino acids. The ends were cut back, 0 bases at V and 5 bases at J, with 8 bases in the middle. Germline CDR1 and CDR2: SGDLS and YYNGEE. CDR3 in amino acids: CASSVEGTYGYTF. Written as DNA, the CDR3 is TGTGCCAGCAGCGTAGAGGGGACTTATGGCTACACCTTC.

The chain joins TRBV5-1 to TRBJ2-2, with TRBD2 matching 14 bases. In germline, CDR1 is SGHRS, CDR2 YFSETQ. This CDR3 spans 18 amino acids. Germline trimming cut 4 bases from V and 3 bases from J; bases unmatched to any gene: 8. CDR3 in DNA: TGCGCCAGCAGCATCGGGACTAGCGGGAGTATAGACACCGGGGAGCTGTTTTTT. Its protein is CASSIGTSGSIDTGELFF.

This chain links TRBV25-1 with TRBJ1-3; D not certain. Per germline, CDR1 MGHDK and CDR2 SYGVNS. The CDR3 loop spans 11 amino acids. Trimming took 6 bases from V and 7 from J, leaving 7 bases between them. The CDR3 DNA reads TGTGCCAGCAGGTTAGGGAACACCATATATTTT. It yields the protein CASRLGNTIYF. Full variable domain (outside the CDR3, taken from reference TRBV25-1 and TRBJ1-3): EADIYQTPRYLVIGTGKKITLECSQTMGHDKMYWYQQDPGMELHLIHYSYGVNSTEKGDLSSESTVSRIRTEHFPLTLESARPSHTSQYLCASRLGNTIYFGEGSWLTVV.